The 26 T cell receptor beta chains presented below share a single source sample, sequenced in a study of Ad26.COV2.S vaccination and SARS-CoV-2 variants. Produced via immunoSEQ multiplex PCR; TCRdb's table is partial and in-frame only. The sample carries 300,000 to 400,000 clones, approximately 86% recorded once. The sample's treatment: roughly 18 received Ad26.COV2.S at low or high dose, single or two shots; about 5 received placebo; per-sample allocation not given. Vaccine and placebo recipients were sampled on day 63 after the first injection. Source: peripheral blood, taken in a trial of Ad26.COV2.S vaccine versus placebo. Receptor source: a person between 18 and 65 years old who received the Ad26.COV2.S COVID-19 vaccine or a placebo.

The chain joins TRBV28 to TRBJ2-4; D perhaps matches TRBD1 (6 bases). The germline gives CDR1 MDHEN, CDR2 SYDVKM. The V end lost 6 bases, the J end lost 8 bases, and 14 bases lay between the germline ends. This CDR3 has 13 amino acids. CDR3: CASSPNRADIQYF. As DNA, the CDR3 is TGTGCCAGCAGCCCAAACAGGGCGGACATTCAGTACTTC.

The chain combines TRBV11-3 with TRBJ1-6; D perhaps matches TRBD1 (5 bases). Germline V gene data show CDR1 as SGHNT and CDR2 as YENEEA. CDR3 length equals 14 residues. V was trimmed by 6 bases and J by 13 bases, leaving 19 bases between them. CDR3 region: CASSPRTLNNPLHF. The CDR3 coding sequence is TGTGCCAGCAGTCCTCGGACATTGAACAACCCCCTCCACTTT.

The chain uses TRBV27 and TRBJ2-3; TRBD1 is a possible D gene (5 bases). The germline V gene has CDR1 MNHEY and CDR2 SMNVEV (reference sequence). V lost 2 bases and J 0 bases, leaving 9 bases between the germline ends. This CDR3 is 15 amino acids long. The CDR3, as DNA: TGTGCCAGCAGTTTAGGAAGGGGTAGCACAGATACGCAGTATTTT. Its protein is CASSLGRGSTDTQYF.

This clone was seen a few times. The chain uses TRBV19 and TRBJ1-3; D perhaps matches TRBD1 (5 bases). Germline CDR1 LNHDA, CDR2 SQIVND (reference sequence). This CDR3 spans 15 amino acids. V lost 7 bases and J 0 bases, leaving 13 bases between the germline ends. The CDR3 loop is CASTRRQSSGNTIYF. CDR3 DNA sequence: TGTGCCAGTACCAGGAGACAGAGCTCTGGAAACACCATATATTTT.

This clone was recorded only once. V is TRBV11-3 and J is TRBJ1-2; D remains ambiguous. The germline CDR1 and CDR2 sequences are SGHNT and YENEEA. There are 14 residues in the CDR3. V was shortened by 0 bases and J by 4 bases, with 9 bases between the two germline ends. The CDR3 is CASSLDTTGYGYTF. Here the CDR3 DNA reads TGTGCCAGCAGCTTAGATACAACGGGCTATGGCTACACCTTC.

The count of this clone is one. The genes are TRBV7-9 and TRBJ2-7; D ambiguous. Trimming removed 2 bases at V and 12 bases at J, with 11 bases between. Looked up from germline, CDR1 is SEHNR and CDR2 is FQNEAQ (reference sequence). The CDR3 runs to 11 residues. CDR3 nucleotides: TGTGCCAGCAGCTTAAGTGGTCGATCGTACTTC. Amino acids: CASSLSGRSYF.

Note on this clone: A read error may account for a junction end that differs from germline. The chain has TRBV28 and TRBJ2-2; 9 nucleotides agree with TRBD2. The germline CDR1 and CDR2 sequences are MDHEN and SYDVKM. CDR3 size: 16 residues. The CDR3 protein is CARRRRGGRGTGELFF. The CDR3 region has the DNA TGCGCCCGCCGCCGGCGGGGGGGCAGGGGCACCGGGGAGCTGTTTTTT. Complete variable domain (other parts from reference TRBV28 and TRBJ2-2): DVKVTQSSRYLVKRTGEKVFLECVQDMDHENMFWYRQDPGLGLRLIYFSYDVKMKEKGDIPEGYSVSREKKERFSLILESASTNQTSMYLCARRRRGGRGTGELFFGEGSRLTVL.

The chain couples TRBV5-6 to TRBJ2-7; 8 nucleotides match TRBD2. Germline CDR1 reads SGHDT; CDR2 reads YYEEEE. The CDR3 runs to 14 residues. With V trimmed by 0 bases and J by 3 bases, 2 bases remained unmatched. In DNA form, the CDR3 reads TGTGCCAGCAGCTTGGTTGCGGGGGGCTACGAGCAGTACTTC. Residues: CASSLVAGGYEQYF.

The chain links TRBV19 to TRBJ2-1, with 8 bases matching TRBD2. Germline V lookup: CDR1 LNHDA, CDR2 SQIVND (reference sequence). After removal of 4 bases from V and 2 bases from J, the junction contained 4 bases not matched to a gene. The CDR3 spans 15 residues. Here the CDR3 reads CASSRLGGAYNEQFF. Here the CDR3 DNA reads TGTGCCAGTAGTAGACTCGGGGGGGCCTACAATGAGCAGTTCTTC.

CDR3 bases: TGTGCCAGCAAACTCACCGGGACTCCCTCCTACGAGCAGTACTTC. Translated: CASKLTGTPSYEQYF. V and J are TRBV7-8 and TRBJ2-7; D is possibly TRBD2 (6 bases). The length of the CDR3 is 15 residues. Trimming left V 7 bases short and J 0 bases short, with 16 bases between. Per germline, CDR1 SGHVS and CDR2 FQNEAQ.

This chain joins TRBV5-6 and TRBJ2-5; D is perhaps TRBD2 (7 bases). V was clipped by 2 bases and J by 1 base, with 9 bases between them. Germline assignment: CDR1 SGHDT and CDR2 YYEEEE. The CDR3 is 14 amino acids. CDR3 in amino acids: CASSLGGVQETQYF. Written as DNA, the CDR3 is TGTGCCAGCAGCTTAGGGGGGGTCCAAGAGACCCAGTACTTC.

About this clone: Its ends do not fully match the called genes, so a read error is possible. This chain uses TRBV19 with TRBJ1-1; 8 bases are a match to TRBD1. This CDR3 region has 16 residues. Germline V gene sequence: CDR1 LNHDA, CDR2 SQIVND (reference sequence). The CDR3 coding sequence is TGTGCCAGCCTATCAGGGGGCGCGGAAGTGAATACTGAAGCTTTCTTT. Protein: CASLSGGAEVNTEAFF.

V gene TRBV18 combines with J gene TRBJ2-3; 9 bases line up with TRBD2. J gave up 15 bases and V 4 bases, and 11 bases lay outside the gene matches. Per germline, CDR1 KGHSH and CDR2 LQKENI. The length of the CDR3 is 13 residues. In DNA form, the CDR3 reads TGTGCCAGCTCACAAAGCGTGACTAGCGGCACCTATTTT. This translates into CASSQSVTSGTYF.

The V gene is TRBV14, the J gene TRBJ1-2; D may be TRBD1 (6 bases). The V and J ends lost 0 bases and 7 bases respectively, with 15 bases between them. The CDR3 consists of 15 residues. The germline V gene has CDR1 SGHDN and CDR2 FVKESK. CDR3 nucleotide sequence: TGTGCCAGCAGCCAAGACCTCGGGACATTAAGTGGCTACACCTTC. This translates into CASSQDLGTLSGYTF.

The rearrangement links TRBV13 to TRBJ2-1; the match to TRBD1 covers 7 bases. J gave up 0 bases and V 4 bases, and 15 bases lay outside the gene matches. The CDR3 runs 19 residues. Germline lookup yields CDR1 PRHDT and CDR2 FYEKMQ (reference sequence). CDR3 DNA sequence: TGTGCCAGCAGCTCCCACGGGAAGTTGACAGGGAGCTCCTACAATGAGCAGTTCTTC. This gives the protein CASSSHGKLTGSSYNEQFF. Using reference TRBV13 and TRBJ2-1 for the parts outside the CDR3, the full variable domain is AAGVIQSPRHLIKEKRETATLKCYPIPRHDTVYWYQQGPGQDPQFLISFYEKMQSDKGSIPDRFSAQQFSDYHSELNMSSLELGDSALYFCASSSHGKLTGSSYNEQFFGPGTRLTVL.

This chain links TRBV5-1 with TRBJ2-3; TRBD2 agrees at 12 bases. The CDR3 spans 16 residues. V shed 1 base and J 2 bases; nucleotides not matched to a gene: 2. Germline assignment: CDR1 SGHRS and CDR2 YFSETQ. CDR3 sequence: CASSLLAGGLTDTQYF. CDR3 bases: TGCGCCAGCAGCTTGCTAGCGGGGGGGCTCACAGATACGCAGTATTTT.

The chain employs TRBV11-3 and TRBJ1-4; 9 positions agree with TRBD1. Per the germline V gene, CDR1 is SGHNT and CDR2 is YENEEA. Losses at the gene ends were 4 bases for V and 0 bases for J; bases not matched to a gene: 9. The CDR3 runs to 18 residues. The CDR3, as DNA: TGTGCCAGCAGCTCGATCCGGGACAGGGTATCAACTAATGAAAAACTGTTTTTT. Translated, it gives CASSSIRDRVSTNEKLFF.

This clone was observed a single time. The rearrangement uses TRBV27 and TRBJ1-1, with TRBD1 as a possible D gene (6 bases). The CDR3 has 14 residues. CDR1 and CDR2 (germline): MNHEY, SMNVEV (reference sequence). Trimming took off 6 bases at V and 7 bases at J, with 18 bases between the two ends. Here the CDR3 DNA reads TGTGCCAGCAGGTTTTTCCTGGGGGCCCATGAAGCTTTCTTT. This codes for CASRFFLGAHEAFF.

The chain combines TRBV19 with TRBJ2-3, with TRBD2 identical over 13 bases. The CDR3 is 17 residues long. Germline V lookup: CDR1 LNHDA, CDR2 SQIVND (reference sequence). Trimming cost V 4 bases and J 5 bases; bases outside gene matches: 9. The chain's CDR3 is CASSRGTSGAIKDTQYF. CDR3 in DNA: TGTGCCAGTAGTAGAGGGACTAGCGGGGCAATCAAAGATACGCAGTATTTT.

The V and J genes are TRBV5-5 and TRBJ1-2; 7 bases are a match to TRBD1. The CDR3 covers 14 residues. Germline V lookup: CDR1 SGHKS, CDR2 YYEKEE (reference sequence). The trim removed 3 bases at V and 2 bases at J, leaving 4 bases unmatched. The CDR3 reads CASSSTGYNYGYTF. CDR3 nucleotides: TGTGCCAGCAGCTCGACAGGGTACAACTATGGCTACACCTTC.

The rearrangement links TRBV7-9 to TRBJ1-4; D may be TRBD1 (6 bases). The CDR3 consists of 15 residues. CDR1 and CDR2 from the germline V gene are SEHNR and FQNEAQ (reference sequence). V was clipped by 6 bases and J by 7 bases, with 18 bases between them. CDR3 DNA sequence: TGTGCCAGCAGTCCTCTCGGGGGGGCGAGTGAAAAACTGTTTTTT. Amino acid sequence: CASSPLGGASEKLFF.

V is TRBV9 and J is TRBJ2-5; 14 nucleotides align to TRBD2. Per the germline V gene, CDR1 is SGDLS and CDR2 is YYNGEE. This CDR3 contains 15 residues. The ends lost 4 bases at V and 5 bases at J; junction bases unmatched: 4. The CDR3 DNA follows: TGTGCCAGCAGCCCCAGACTAGCGGGGGGGGAGACCCAGTACTTC. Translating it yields CASSPRLAGGETQYF.

CDR3 protein: CASSMVPGPTTNTEAFF. The CDR3 nucleotides read TGTGCCAGTAGTATGGTTCCGGGACCGACTACCAACACTGAAGCTTTCTTT. The chain is built from TRBV19 and TRBJ1-1, with TRBD1 as a possible D gene (5 bases). The CDR3 is made up of 17 amino acids. The V gene lost 3 bases and the J gene lost 2 bases, with 19 bases spanning the gap. The germline V gene encodes CDR1 LNHDA and CDR2 SQIVND (reference sequence).

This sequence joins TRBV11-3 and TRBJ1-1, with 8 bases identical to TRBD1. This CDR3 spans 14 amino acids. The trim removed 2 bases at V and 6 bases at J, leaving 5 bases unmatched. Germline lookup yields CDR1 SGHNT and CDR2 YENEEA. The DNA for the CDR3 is TGTGCCAGCAGCTTAACAGGGGGATCCGCTGAAGCTTTCTTT. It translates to CASSLTGGSAEAFF.

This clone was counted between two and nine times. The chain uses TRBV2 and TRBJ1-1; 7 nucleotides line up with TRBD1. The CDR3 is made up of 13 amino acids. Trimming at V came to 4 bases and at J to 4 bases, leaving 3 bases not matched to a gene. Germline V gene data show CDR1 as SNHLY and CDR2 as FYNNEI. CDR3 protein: CASSGPGGTEAFF. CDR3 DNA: TGTGCCAGCAGTGGCCCAGGGGGCACTGAAGCTTTCTTT.

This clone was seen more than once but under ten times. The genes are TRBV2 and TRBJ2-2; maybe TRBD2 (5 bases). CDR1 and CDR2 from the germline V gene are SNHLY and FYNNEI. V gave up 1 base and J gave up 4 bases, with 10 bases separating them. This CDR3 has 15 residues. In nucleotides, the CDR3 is TGTGCCAGCAGTGAAGTAAGAGGGCTCACCGGGGAGCTGTTTTTT. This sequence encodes CASSEVRGLTGELFF. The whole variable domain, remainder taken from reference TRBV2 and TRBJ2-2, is EPEVTQTPSHQVTQMGQEVILRCVPISNHLYFYWYRQILGQKVEFLVSFYNNEISEKSEIFDDQFSVERPDGSNFTLKIRSTKLEDSAMYFCASSEVRGLTGELFFGEGSRLTVL.